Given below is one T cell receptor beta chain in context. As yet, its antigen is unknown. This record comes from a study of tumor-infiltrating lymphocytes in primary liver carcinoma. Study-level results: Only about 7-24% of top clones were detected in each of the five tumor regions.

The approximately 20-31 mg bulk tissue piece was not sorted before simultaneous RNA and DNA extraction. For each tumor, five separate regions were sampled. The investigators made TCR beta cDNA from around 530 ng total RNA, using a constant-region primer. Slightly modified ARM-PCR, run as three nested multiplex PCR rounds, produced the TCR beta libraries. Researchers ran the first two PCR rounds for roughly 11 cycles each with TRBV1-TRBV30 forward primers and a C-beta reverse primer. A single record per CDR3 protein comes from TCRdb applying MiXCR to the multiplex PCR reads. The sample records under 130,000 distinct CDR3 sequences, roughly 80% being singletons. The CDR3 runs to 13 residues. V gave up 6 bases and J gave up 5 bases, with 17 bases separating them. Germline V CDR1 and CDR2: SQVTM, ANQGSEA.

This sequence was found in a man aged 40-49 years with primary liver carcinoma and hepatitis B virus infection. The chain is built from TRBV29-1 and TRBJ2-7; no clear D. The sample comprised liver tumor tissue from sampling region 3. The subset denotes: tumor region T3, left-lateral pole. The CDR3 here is CSVNTRYVDEQYF. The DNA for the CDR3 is TGCAGCGTCAATACGCGGTATGTCGACGAGCAGTACTTC.